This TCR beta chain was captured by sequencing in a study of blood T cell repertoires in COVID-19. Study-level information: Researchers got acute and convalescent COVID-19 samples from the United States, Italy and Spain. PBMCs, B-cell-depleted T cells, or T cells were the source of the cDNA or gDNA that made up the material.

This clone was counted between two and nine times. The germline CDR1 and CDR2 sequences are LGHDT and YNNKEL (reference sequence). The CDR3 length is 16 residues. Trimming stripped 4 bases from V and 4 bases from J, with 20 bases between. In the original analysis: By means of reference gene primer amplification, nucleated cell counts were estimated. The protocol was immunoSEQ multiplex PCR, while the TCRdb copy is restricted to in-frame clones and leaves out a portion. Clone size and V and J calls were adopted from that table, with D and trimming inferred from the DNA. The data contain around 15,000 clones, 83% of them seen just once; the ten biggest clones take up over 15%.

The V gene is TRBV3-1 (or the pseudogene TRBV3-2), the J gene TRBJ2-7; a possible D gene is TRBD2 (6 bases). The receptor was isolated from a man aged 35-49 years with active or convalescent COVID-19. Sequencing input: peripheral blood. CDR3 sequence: CASSPEGGRGVYEQYF. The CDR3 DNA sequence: TGTGCCAGCAGCCCGGAGGGTGGGCGCGGTGTTTACGAGCAGTACTTC.